The entry that follows covers one T cell receptor beta chain sequence. Its matching antigen is unknown. The CDR3 goes on 3 residues after the read ends, and that part is filled in from the germline J gene. Produced via immunoSEQ multiplex PCR; TCRdb's table is partial and in-frame only. This sample contains some 15,000 clones. Each participant carried one incident cervical HPV16 infection only. This sample is part of a study of T cells in women clearing cervical HPV infection. Study information: Controls gave blood once infection was undetectable; cases at lesion identification.

CDR1 MGHRA and CDR2 YSYEKL come from the germline V gene. Trimming cost V 6 bases and J 6 bases; bases outside gene matches: 10. The CDR3 runs 15 residues. Findings of the study overall: Timing of associations relative to infection is unclear; T-cell subsets were not isolated. CIN3+ cases had significantly higher TCR richness than controls; evenness did not differ.

V usage is TRBV4-1 and J usage is TRBJ2-3, with 9 bases that match TRBD2. Sequencing was performed on blood buffy coat. The TCR comes from a woman between 18 and 70 years old with a cervical HPV16 infection that either progressed to CIN3+ or cleared (not recorded which). The CDR3 reads CASSWSGGNGDTQYF. The part of the CDR3 DNA that was read is TGCGCCAGCAGTTGGAGCGGGGGGAATGGGGATACG.